This T cell receptor beta chain was recorded in a study of regulatory T cells in long-lasting Graves disease. Overall study findings and caveats: Persistent disease was associated with favored TRBV28 usage and with favored use of TRBJ1-2 and TRBJ2-5.

The V end was cut by 3 bases, the J end by 1 base, with 15 bases between. Germline-derived CDR1 and CDR2 are LGHDT and YNNKEL (reference sequence). CDR3 length equals 16 residues. At least ten counts were recorded for this clonotype. Its specificity is unknown. Library construction for TCR beta used iRepertoire HTBI primers and Arm-PCR of CDR3 regions. TCRdb redid the calling of the multiplex PCR reads with MiXCR, one entry per CDR3 protein. The sample holds 350,000 to 400,000 distinct CDR3 sequences, roughly a sixth seen once. Described time point: newly diagnosed GD, antithyroid drugs for less than 3 months. Extracted PBMC RNA gave rise to the TCR library.

Here the sequenced sample was peripheral blood mononuclear cells (PBMCs), taken at new diagnosis, from a patient treated with antithyroid drugs. This clonotype was sampled from a female donor with Graves disease. This chain uses TRBV3-1 with TRBJ1-2; possible D gene TRBD1, 5 bases. The CDR3 sequence is CASSQKPGRDNYGYTF. The CDR3, as DNA: TGTGCCAGCAGCCAGAAACCAGGGAGGGATAACTATGGCTACACCTTC. The variable domain in full, with the rest retrieved from reference TRBV3-1 and TRBJ1-2, is DTAVSQTPKYLVTQMGNDKSIKCEQNLGHDTMYWYKQDSKKFLKIMFSYNNKELIINETVPNRFSPKSPDKAHLNLHINSLELGDSAVYFCASSQKPGRDNYGYTFGSGTRLTVV.